One sample yielded the 17 T cell receptor beta chains listed below, sequenced in a study of blood T cell repertoires in COVID-19. Assay: immunoSEQ multiplex PCR; the TCRdb copy retains only in-frame clones and omits some. Of nearly 95,000 clones in the sample, around 87% were seen once. Sequencing was carried out using peripheral blood. These receptors were taken from a human donor with acute or convalescent COVID-19. The donor label of this sample is uncertain.

The chain has TRBV5-1 and TRBJ2-1, with 15 bases fitting TRBD2. CDR1 SGHRS and CDR2 YFSETQ come from the germline V gene. The junction had 16 bases not matched to a gene; V was cut back by 4 bases and J by 8 bases. This CDR3 is 19 amino acids long. DNA of the CDR3: TGCGCCAGCAGCCTAGGGACTAGCGGGGGGTTAGGGCATGGGGATGAGCAGTTCTTC. It translates to CASSLGTSGGLGHGDEQFF.

In DNA, the CDR3 is TGTGCCAGCAGTCTAATTTGGACAGGGACCTTAAGCGCGAATGAGCAGTTCTTC. Its protein product is CASSLIWTGTLSANEQFF. This chain joins TRBV6-2 or TRBV6-3 and TRBJ2-1; TRBD1 matches at 8 bases. V shed 5 bases, J shed 7 bases, and the junction held 19 bases outside the gene matches. This CDR3 spans 18 amino acids. Germline V gene lookup returns CDR1 MNHEY and CDR2 SVGEGT.

The chain carries TRBV11-2 and TRBJ1-1; D gene uncertain. CDR3 size: 14 residues. V was pared by 5 bases and J by 1 base, with 11 bases between. The V gene's germline CDR1 is SGHAT and CDR2 FQNNGV. The CDR3, as DNA: TGTGCCAGCAGCCCCGAGGTCGGGAACACTGAAGCTTTCTTT. This sequence encodes CASSPEVGNTEAFF.

This chain uses TRBV25-1 with TRBJ2-1; 8 bases line up with TRBD2. With 3 bases clipped from V and 9 bases from J, the junction kept 10 bases outside the gene matches. Germline CDR1 is MGHDK and CDR2 is SYGVNS. The CDR3 extends over 15 amino acids. The CDR3 sequence: CASSDPGTSHAEQFF. The CDR3 DNA is TGTGCCAGCAGTGATCCCGGGACTAGTCATGCTGAGCAGTTCTTC.

This clone was seen once. The J gene is TRBJ2-7, the V gene TRBV12-3 or TRBV12-4, with D maybe TRBD1 (5 bases). The CDR3 length is 13 residues. V was clipped by 8 bases and J by 3 bases, with 14 bases between them. In DNA form, the CDR3 reads TGTGCCAGCGGCCGTGGGGCAGGCTACGAGCAGTACTTC. This encodes CASGRGAGYEQYF.

The rearrangement uses TRBV6-5 and TRBJ2-3; 11 bases map to TRBD2. The germline V gene encodes CDR1 MNHEY and CDR2 SVGAGI. V was clipped by 4 bases and J by 6 bases; unmatched bases: 9. The CDR3 has 16 amino acids. CDR3 amino acids: CASSSTWTSGPDTQYF. As DNA, the CDR3 is TGTGCCAGCAGTTCAACATGGACTAGCGGGCCGGATACGCAGTATTTT.

V gene TRBV6-6 combines with J gene TRBJ1-5, with 7 bases that match TRBD1. Germline V CDR1 and CDR2: MNHNY, SVGAGI (reference sequence). The CDR3 length is 15 residues. V was clipped by 5 bases and J by 5 bases; unmatched bases: 9. CDR3 in amino acids: CASSDRELIDQPQHF. CDR3 nucleotide sequence: TGTGCCAGCAGTGACAGGGAACTAATCGATCAGCCCCAGCATTTT.

The chain employs TRBV4-3 and TRBJ2-2, with 8 bases lining up with TRBD1. The junction had 11 bases not matched to a gene; V was cut back by 3 bases and J by 8 bases. Germline V gene sequence: CDR1 LGHNA, CDR2 YSLEER. This CDR3 region has 16 residues. The CDR3 DNA reads TGCGCCAGCAGCCACCCGACTGACAGGGGAGGAGGGGAGCTGTTTTTT. This translates into CASSHPTDRGGGELFF.

The CDR3 DNA reads TGTGCCAGCAGCCAAGTAGTCGAGGCAAATAGCAATCAGCCCCAGCATTTT. It translates to CASSQVVEANSNQPQHF. This sequence joins TRBV3-1 (or the pseudogene TRBV3-2) and TRBJ1-5; D not resolved. The V and J ends lost 1 base and 0 bases respectively, with 13 bases between them. The length of the CDR3 is 17 residues. The V gene's germline CDR1 is LGHDT and CDR2 YNNKEL (reference sequence).

This chain joins TRBV30 and TRBJ2-2; tentative D call: TRBD1 (6 bases). The CDR3 is 16 amino acids. V shed 2 bases and J shed 0 bases, with 13 bases lying between them. Germline V gene data show CDR1 as GTSNPN and CDR2 as SVGIG (reference sequence). The DNA for the CDR3 is TGTGCCTGGAGTCCCTTGGGGGCTGCGAACACCGGGGAGCTGTTTTTT. Translated: CAWSPLGAANTGELFF.

This chain joins TRBV24-1 and TRBJ2-3, with 10 positions matching TRBD1. This CDR3 region has 16 residues. Germline assignment: CDR1 KGHDR and CDR2 SFDVKD. The V segment lost 6 bases and the J segment 2 bases; nucleotides outside the gene matches: 7. The CDR3 DNA sequence: TGTGCCACCAGTCTCGGACAGGGGGTTTCCACAGATACGCAGTATTTT. It is translated as CATSLGQGVSTDTQYF.

The CDR3 loop reads CASSLGRDRGYGYTF. The CDR3 DNA is TGTGCCAGCAGCTTGGGTCGGGACAGGGGCTATGGCTACACCTTC. The chain joins TRBV5-6 to TRBJ1-2; 10 bases agree with TRBD1. CDR3 length: 15 amino acids. Trimming cost V 0 bases and J 4 bases; bases outside gene matches: 3. Germline CDR1 SGHDT, CDR2 YYEEEE. The entire variable domain, with the rest obtained from reference TRBV5-6 and TRBJ1-2, is as follows: DAGVTQSPTHLIKTRGQQVTLRCSPKSGHDTVSWYQQALGQGPQFIFQYYEEEERQRGNFPDRFSGHQFPNYSSELNVNALLLGDSALYLCASSLGRDRGYGYTFGSGTRLTVV.

V usage is TRBV28 and J usage is TRBJ1-6; 9 bases fit TRBD1. The CDR3 consists of 15 residues. Germline V lookup: CDR1 MDHEN, CDR2 SYDVKM. Trimming removed 6 bases from V and 7 bases from J; junction bases left unmatched: 7. CDR3 amino acids: CASSPPGTGNSPLHF. DNA of the CDR3: TGTGCCAGCAGCCCTCCCGGGACAGGGAATTCACCCCTCCACTTT. Combining the CDR3 with reference TRBV28 and TRBJ1-6 gives the whole variable domain DVKVTQSSRYLVKRTGEKVFLECVQDMDHENMFWYRQDPGLGLRLIYFSYDVKMKEKGDIPEGYSVSREKKERFSLILESASTNQTSMYLCASSPPGTGNSPLHFGNGTRLTVT.

This clone has more than one count but fewer than ten. The chain carries TRBV5-1 and TRBJ1-1, with 7 bases matching TRBD1. The trim removed 3 bases at V and 0 bases at J, leaving 5 bases unmatched. Per the germline V gene, CDR1 is SGHRS and CDR2 is YFSETQ. The CDR3 runs to 15 residues. CDR3 protein: CASSSTGRVNTEAFF. The CDR3 DNA sequence: TGCGCCAGCAGCTCGACAGGGCGTGTGAACACTGAAGCTTTCTTT.

There are a few counts of this clone. The chain uses TRBV4-2 and TRBJ2-1; 8 positions agree with TRBD2. This CDR3 contains 16 residues. The junction had 8 bases not matched to a gene; V was cut back by 3 bases and J by 4 bases. From germline, CDR1 is LGHNA and CDR2 YNFKEQ. The CDR3 is CASSHQFGGGYNEQFF. In nucleotides, the CDR3 is TGTGCCAGCAGCCACCAGTTCGGGGGGGGATACAATGAGCAGTTCTTC.

This clone showed up just a few times. This chain links TRBV3-1 (or the pseudogene TRBV3-2) with TRBJ1-4; D possibly corresponds to TRBD1 (5 bases). V was cut by 3 bases and J by 6 bases, with 11 bases left in between. CDR3 length equals 14 residues. CDR1 and CDR2 (germline): LGHDT, YNNKEL (reference sequence). The CDR3 loop is CASSQGPWDEKLFF. The CDR3 DNA is TGTGCCAGCAGCCAGGGGCCATGGGATGAAAAACTGTTTTTT.

The chain carries TRBV6-2 or TRBV6-3 and TRBJ1-5, with 7 bases fitting TRBD1. CDR1 is MNHEY, CDR2 SVGEGT, per germline. This CDR3 contains 14 residues. V was clipped by 4 bases and J by 7 bases; unmatched bases: 7. The CDR3 DNA is TGTGCCAGCAGTTGGACAGGCTGGGGCCAGCCCCAGCATTTT. It translates to CASSWTGWGQPQHF.